Each of the 30 T cell receptor beta chains below was sequenced from the same sample in a study of cytomegalovirus exposure and HLA in healthy donors. This PCR relied on a set of 60 Vbeta primers and 13 Jbeta primers. Only in-frame clones appear in the TCRdb table, and some are missing; sequencing was by immunoSEQ multiplex PCR. This sample has 70,000 to 80,000 clones, with 78% found just once. The source material was PBMCs. The receptor source for this set is a woman between 40 and 55 years old in good health and CMV-seropositive.

The chain uses TRBV29-1 and TRBJ1-3; maybe TRBD1 (6 bases). The CDR3 has 13 amino acids. The ends were cut back, 4 bases at V and 6 bases at J, with 13 bases in the middle. Germline loops: CDR1 SQVTM, CDR2 ANQGSEA. The CDR3 region is CSVAHRDANTIYF. CDR3 bases: TGCAGCGTTGCCCACAGGGACGCAAACACCATATATTTT.

This rearrangement joins TRBV4-1 to TRBJ2-7; 12 positions match TRBD2. The CDR3 has 15 amino acids. Trimming removed 5 bases from V and 6 bases from J; junction bases left unmatched: 8. Germline-derived CDR1 and CDR2 are MGHRA and YSYEKL. The CDR3 nucleotides are TGCGCCAGCAGCTTTCGACTAGCGGGGGAAGGCGAGCAGTACTTC. It translates to CASSFRLAGEGEQYF.

The rearrangement joins TRBV7-9 to TRBJ2-1; tentatively, D is TRBD2 (5 bases). This CDR3 contains 14 residues. V was trimmed by 2 bases and J by 5 bases, leaving 10 bases between them. Germline V gene sequence: CDR1 SEHNR, CDR2 FQNEAQ (reference sequence). CDR3 amino acids: CASSLSEADNEQFF. The CDR3 DNA reads TGTGCCAGCAGCTTAAGTGAAGCGGACAATGAGCAGTTCTTC. Full variable domain (remainder filled in from reference TRBV7-9 and TRBJ2-1): DTGVSQNPRHKITKRGQNVTFRCDPISEHNRLYWYRQTLGQGPEFLTYFQNEAQLEKSRLLSDRFSAERPKGSFSTLEIQRTEQGDSAMYLCASSLSEADNEQFFGPGTRLTVL.

This chain links TRBV6-5 with TRBJ2-7, with 10 bases that match TRBD1. The germline gives CDR1 MNHEY, CDR2 SVGAGI. The V segment lost 6 bases and the J segment 0 bases; nucleotides outside the gene matches: 5. This CDR3 region has 15 residues. CDR3 bases: TGTGCCAGCAGCTTGCGACAGGGGGCCTCCTACGAGCAGTACTTC. Protein: CASSLRQGASYEQYF.

The CDR3 is CASSLVWTGGYGYTF. DNA of the CDR3: TGTGCCAGCAGTTTAGTATGGACAGGGGGCTATGGCTACACCTTC. This chain joins TRBV28 and TRBJ1-2; TRBD1 matches 10 bases. The CDR3 spans 15 residues. Looked up from germline, CDR1 is MDHEN and CDR2 is SYDVKM. V shed 2 bases and J 4 bases; nucleotides not matched to a gene: 4.

The chain links TRBV28 to TRBJ2-6; no clear D gene. V was shortened by 2 bases and J by 2 bases, with 10 bases between the two germline ends. The CDR3 contains 16 residues. Germline V lookup: CDR1 MDHEN, CDR2 SYDVKM. CDR3 coding DNA: TGTGCCAGCAGTTTAAGTGTGGGCGCTGGGGCCAACGTCCTGACTTTC. It is translated as CASSLSVGAGANVLTF. Based on the CDR3 plus reference TRBV28 and TRBJ2-6, the full variable domain is DVKVTQSSRYLVKRTGEKVFLECVQDMDHENMFWYRQDPGLGLRLIYFSYDVKMKEKGDIPEGYSVSREKKERFSLILESASTNQTSMYLCASSLSVGAGANVLTFGAGSRLTVL.

The rearrangement links TRBV18 to TRBJ2-4, with 7 bases identical to TRBD2. This CDR3 region has 16 residues. Germline lookup yields CDR1 KGHSH and CDR2 LQKENI. Losses at the gene ends were 2 bases for V and 1 base for J; bases not matched to a gene: 5. CDR3 residues: CASSPNSGTAKNIQYF. For the CDR3, the DNA is TGTGCCAGCTCACCAAACAGCGGGACTGCCAAAAACATTCAGTACTTC.

The chain has TRBV28 and TRBJ1-2; the D gene is possibly TRBD1 (5 bases). V dropped 3 bases and J dropped 3 bases, with 17 bases sitting between them. This CDR3 is built from 16 residues. Germline V gene data show CDR1 as MDHEN and CDR2 as SYDVKM. For the CDR3, the DNA is TGTGCCAGCAGTTTGTACGAGCAGGGCCCCTACTATGGCTACACCTTC. Translation: CASSLYEQGPYYGYTF.

CDR3 DNA: TGTGCCAGCAGCTTGGACGGGGGGGGCCTAGGAGAGACCCAGTACTTC. Translated, it gives CASSLDGGGLGETQYF. The genes are TRBV5-6 and TRBJ2-5, with 8 positions matching TRBD2. V was pared by 0 bases and J by 4 bases, with 8 bases of the junction left unmatched. CDR3 length: 16 residues. Germline V gene sequence: CDR1 SGHDT, CDR2 YYEEEE.

This clone was recorded only once. The chain couples TRBV10-2 to TRBJ2-7, with 9 bases lining up with TRBD2. Germline trimming cut 0 bases from V and 1 base from J; bases unmatched to any gene: 4. The CDR3 has 16 amino acids. Germline V gene sequence: CDR1 WSHSY, CDR2 SAAADI. This CDR3 is CASSESSTSGSYEQYF. The CDR3 DNA reads TGCGCCAGCAGTGAGTCCTCGACTAGCGGATCCTACGAGCAGTACTTC.

This clone is a singleton in its sample. The V gene is TRBV7-9, the J gene TRBJ2-1; 7 bases fit TRBD1. The CDR3 has 12 amino acids. V was clipped by 5 bases and J by 7 bases; unmatched bases: 2. Germline V gives CDR1 SEHNR, CDR2 FQNEAQ (reference sequence). The CDR3 nucleotides read TGTGCCAGCAGCGTACAGGGGAATGAGCAGTTCTTC. As protein: CASSVQGNEQFF.

The gene calls are TRBV28 and TRBJ2-7; 7 positions agree with TRBD1. The trim removed 5 bases at V and 6 bases at J, leaving 4 bases unmatched. Per the germline V gene, CDR1 is MDHEN and CDR2 is SYDVKM. The CDR3 has 12 amino acids. The CDR3 DNA reads as TGTGCCAGCAGTCTTCGGACAGGCGAGCAGTACTTC. Translation gives CASSLRTGEQYF.

The V gene is TRBV5-6, the J gene TRBJ1-5; D remains ambiguous. Deletions cut 0 bases from V and 0 bases from J, with 7 bases between. In germline, CDR1 is SGHDT, CDR2 YYEEEE. There are 15 residues in the CDR3. The chain's CDR3 is CASSLGGNSNQPQHF. CDR3 bases: TGTGCCAGCAGCTTGGGAGGGAATAGCAATCAGCCCCAGCATTTT.

The table lists this clone with a few counts. J is TRBJ1-5 and V is TRBV5-6; the match to TRBD1 covers 9 bases. V trimming: 4 bases; J trimming: 1 base; junction bases outside the gene matches: 9. CDR1 and CDR2 from the germline V gene are SGHDT and YYEEEE. CDR3 length: 17 amino acids. In nucleotides, the CDR3 is TGTGCCAGCAGCCGGGGACAGGGTTATCTCAGCAATCAGCCCCAGCATTTT. This sequence encodes CASSRGQGYLSNQPQHF.

This clone came up once. The rearrangement links TRBV6-5 to TRBJ1-5, with a weak D call TRBD1 (5 bases). Germline V gene data show CDR1 as MNHEY and CDR2 as SVGAGI. V was trimmed by 7 bases and J by 1 base, leaving 8 bases between them. This CDR3 comprises 13 residues. CDR3 sequence reads: CASMGGSNQPQHF. CDR3 sequence (DNA): TGTGCCAGCATGGGGGGAAGCAATCAGCCCCAGCATTTT.

V usage is TRBV27 and J usage is TRBJ1-5; 8 bases agree with TRBD1. The ends lost 2 bases at V and 2 bases at J; junction bases unmatched: 2. Germline V gene sequence: CDR1 MNHEY, CDR2 SMNVEV (reference sequence). This CDR3 is 15 amino acids long. This chain's CDR3 is CASSLTGGGNQPQHF. Here the CDR3 DNA reads TGTGCCAGCAGTTTAACAGGGGGAGGCAATCAGCCCCAGCATTTT.

The chain employs TRBV29-1 and TRBJ2-5, with 8 bases that match TRBD1. In germline, CDR1 is SQVTM, CDR2 ANQGSEA. Trimming removed 5 bases from V and 5 bases from J; junction bases left unmatched: 10. The CDR3 contains 14 residues. The CDR3 DNA is TGCAGCGTTCAACAAAGACAGGGGAAGGAGACCCAGTACTTC. Its protein product is CSVQQRQGKETQYF.

V is TRBV6-7 and J is TRBJ2-7, with a tentative D call TRBD1 (6 bases). Being an ORF, TRBV6-7 has a function that is uncertain. The CDR3 is 13 residues long. Deletions cut 2 bases from V and 2 bases from J, with 7 bases between. This chain's CDR3 is CASSYKGAYEQYF. The CDR3 DNA reads as TGTGCCAGCAGTTACAAGGGGGCCTACGAGCAGTACTTC.

This clone was seen a few times. CDR3 protein: CASSQGRTTPLGEKLFF. The CDR3 bases are TGCGCCAGCAGCCAAGGAAGGACTACCCCCTTGGGAGAAAAACTGTTTTTT. The V and J genes are TRBV4-1 and TRBJ1-4; no clear D. Germline CDR1 reads MGHRA; CDR2 reads YSYEKL. The CDR3 has 17 residues. V gave up 1 base and J gave up 8 bases, with 20 bases separating them.

The chain is built from TRBV9 and TRBJ1-1, with 11 bases identical to TRBD1. The CDR3 runs 15 residues. The germline CDR1 and CDR2 sequences are SGDLS and YYNGEE. The trim removed 4 bases at V and 5 bases at J, leaving 7 bases unmatched. As DNA, the CDR3 is TGTGCCAGCAGCCCTCGGACAGGGGGCAGAACTGAAGCTTTCTTT. It yields the protein CASSPRTGGRTEAFF.

The chain couples TRBV27 to TRBJ1-2, with 9 positions matching TRBD1. V lost 5 bases, J lost 3 bases, and 7 bases stayed unmatched. The CDR3 spans 15 residues. CDR1 MNHEY and CDR2 SMNVEV come from the germline V gene (reference sequence). The CDR3 region has the DNA TGTGCCAGCAGTACAGGACAGGGGAGGCACTATGGCTACACCTTC. Translation gives CASSTGQGRHYGYTF.

The genes are TRBV25-1 and TRBJ1-4, with D perhaps matching TRBD1 (5 bases). Germline CDR1 is MGHDK and CDR2 is SYGVNS. The V gene lost 5 bases and the J gene lost 6 bases, with 16 bases spanning the gap. The CDR3 sequence is 15 residues long. CDR3 amino acids: CASSKSGGPYEKLFF. The CDR3 DNA reads as TGTGCCAGCAGTAAATCGGGGGGACCGTATGAAAAACTGTTTTTT.

J is TRBJ1-5 and V is TRBV5-6; perhaps TRBD1 as D (6 bases). V was trimmed by 4 bases and J by 0 bases, leaving 11 bases between them. This CDR3 spans 15 amino acids. The germline V gene has CDR1 SGHDT and CDR2 YYEEEE. This CDR3 reads CASSAGTYSNQPQHF. DNA for the CDR3: TGTGCCAGCAGCGCCGGGACATATAGCAATCAGCCCCAGCATTTT.

The chain has TRBV2 and TRBJ1-3, with 7 bases identical to TRBD1. Germline CDR1 reads SNHLY; CDR2 reads FYNNEI. The CDR3 extends over 15 amino acids. Trimming removed 5 bases from V and 0 bases from J; junction bases left unmatched: 4. The chain's CDR3 is CASSQGGFSGNTIYF. The CDR3 nucleotides read TGTGCCAGCAGTCAAGGGGGCTTCTCTGGAAACACCATATATTTT.

V gene TRBV11-3 combines with J gene TRBJ2-2; 7 bases line up with TRBD1. V dropped 3 bases and J dropped 0; count of bases not matched to a gene: 10. The CDR3 contains 18 residues. Germline V gives CDR1 SGHNT, CDR2 YENEEA. In DNA, the CDR3 is TGTGCCAGCAGCTTGGCAGGGGGACCATTTGCGAACACCGGGGAGCTGTTTTTT. Encoded protein: CASSLAGGPFANTGELFF.

This chain connects TRBV9 to TRBJ2-7; TRBD1 aligns across 8 bases. V was clipped by 2 bases and J by 5 bases; unmatched bases: 6. Looked up from germline, CDR1 is SGDLS and CDR2 is YYNGEE. This CDR3 region has 14 residues. The CDR3 protein is CASSVGQGRDEQYF. CDR3 DNA: TGTGCCAGCAGCGTTGGACAGGGTCGGGACGAGCAGTACTTC.

CDR3: CAISKTEGAAFF. CDR3 nucleotide sequence: TGTGCCATCAGTAAAACCGAGGGTGCAGCTTTCTTT. This chain connects TRBV10-3 to TRBJ1-1; D is undetermined. CDR1 ENHRY and CDR2 SYGVKD come from the germline V gene. The CDR3 length is 12 residues. V lost 5 bases and J 10 bases, leaving 14 bases between the germline ends.

The chain carries TRBV7-8 and TRBJ2-5; D gene uncertain. The DNA end is more similar to TRBJ2-7, so the J call may be wrong. Germline CDR1 is SGHVS and CDR2 is FQNEAQ. The CDR3 is 15 amino acids. For the CDR3, the DNA is TGTGCCAGCAGCTTAGTTCCCAGAGACTCCTACGAGCAGTACTTC. Its translation: CASSLVPRDSYEQYF.

The rearrangement joins TRBV9 to TRBJ2-7, with 11 bases that match TRBD1. The germline CDR1 and CDR2 sequences are SGDLS and YYNGEE. The CDR3 totals 15 residues. Trimming removed 0 bases from V and 3 bases from J; junction bases left unmatched: 2. CDR3 amino acids: CASSVAGTGGYEQYF. The CDR3 coding sequence is TGTGCCAGCAGCGTAGCGGGGACAGGGGGCTACGAGCAGTACTTC.

This clone was counted a few times. The genes are TRBV15 and TRBJ1-6, with D unresolved. Looked up from germline, CDR1 is LNHNV and CDR2 is YYDKDF (reference sequence). V was shortened by 5 bases and J by 0 bases, with 5 bases between the two germline ends. The CDR3 sequence is 14 residues long. The CDR3 DNA follows: TGTGCCACCAGCGGTAGCTCCTATAATTCACCCCTCCACTTT. Residues: CATSGSSYNSPLHF.